The entry below gives a single T cell receptor (beta chain) sequence along with its context. The antigen remains undetermined. Method: immunoSEQ multiplex PCR; TCRdb's copy keeps in-frame clones and lacks some. The profile shows 150,000 to 200,000 clones, around nine tenths of them singletons. The source of the sample is a study of cytotoxic CD8 clonotypes in ibrutinib-treated CLL. The CDR3 covers 15 residues. V was pared by 1 base and J by 1 base, with 8 bases between. In germline, CDR1 is LNHNV, CDR2 YYDKDF (reference sequence). The study's findings and limits: On treatment, the uncommon public clonotypes contracted or remained stable.

Material: PBMCs, obtained at disease progression, from a patient treated with ibrutinib. The TCR comes from a human donor with chronic lymphocytic leukemia. The chain has TRBV15 and TRBJ1-5; D ambiguous. CDR3 sequence: CATSRVALSNQPQHF. The CDR3 region has the DNA TGTGCCACCAGCAGAGTGGCCTTGAGCAATCAGCCCCAGCATTTT.